This T cell receptor (beta chain) stems from a study of shared clonotypes between healthy human individuals. Original analysis: ImmunoSEQ yielded junction-only sequences lacking quality scores, so filtering differed. Produced via immunoSEQ multiplex PCR; TCRdb's table is partial and in-frame only. D and trimming come from the DNA, and the V and J calls and clone size come from that table. The table lists a few million clones, about 92% of them singletons. Turning to this clone: Its antigen remains unknown.

The germline gives CDR1 SGHNT, CDR2 YYREEE (reference sequence). The CDR3 covers 14 residues. V shed 2 bases and J shed 4 bases, with 11 bases lying between them. Findings of the study overall: Roughly 5% of naive CD4 clonotypes were common to a handful of donors.

Sequencing was carried out using naive CD4+ T cells sorted from blood. Sample subset: CD45RA+ positively selected. J is TRBJ2-3 and V is TRBV5-4; D may be TRBD1 (5 bases). This sequence was found in a young man in good health. This CDR3 is CASSFSGMADTQYF. The CDR3 nucleotides read TGTGCCAGCAGCTTCTCAGGGATGGCAGATACGCAGTATTTT.